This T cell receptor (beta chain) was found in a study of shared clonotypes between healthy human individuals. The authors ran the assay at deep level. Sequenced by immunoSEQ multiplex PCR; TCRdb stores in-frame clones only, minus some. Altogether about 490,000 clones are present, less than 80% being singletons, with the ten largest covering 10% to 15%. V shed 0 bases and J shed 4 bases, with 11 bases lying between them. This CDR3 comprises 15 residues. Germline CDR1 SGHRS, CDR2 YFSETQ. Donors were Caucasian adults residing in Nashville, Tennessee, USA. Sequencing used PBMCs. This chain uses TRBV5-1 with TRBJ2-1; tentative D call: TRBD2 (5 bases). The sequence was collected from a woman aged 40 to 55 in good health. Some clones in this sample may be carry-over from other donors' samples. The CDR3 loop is CASSLGIAHYNEQFF. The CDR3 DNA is TGCGCCAGCAGCTTGGGTATAGCGCATTACAATGAGCAGTTCTTC.